These T cell receptor beta chains were read from a single sample in a study of OX40 agonist ivuxolimab in advanced cancers. The data were produced by immunoSEQ multiplex PCR, yet TCRdb's version contains in-frame clones alone and is incomplete. The sample shows more than 45,000 clones, roughly 84% of them seen only once. The sequenced sample was CD4+ or CD8+ T cells sorted from blood, obtained in a trial of the OX40 agonist ivuxolimab. The receptor source for this set is an adult with an advanced solid tumor such as melanoma, head and neck, liver or kidney cancer. Both conserved end residues are part of each CDR3.

j_call cdr3_length v_call cdr3_aa
TRBJ2-1 14 TRBV5-3 CARTGACSYNEQFF
TRBJ2-7 15 TRBV13 CASSLTVPLSYEQYF
TRBJ2-3 16 TRBV5-4 CASSLGWTQNTDTQYF
TRBJ2-2 14 TRBV4-1 CASSQLTSAGELFF
TRBJ2-5 18 TRBV4-3 CASSPRLGGGRYQETQYF
TRBJ2-7 15 TRBV6-5 CASSSPRTSGYEQYF
TRBJ2-1 14 TRBV18 CASSLSGRNNEQFF
TRBJ1-4 15 TRBV18 CASSPGQATNEKLFF
TRBJ2-3 15 TRBV2 CASILEDFLPNTQYF
TRBJ2-1 13 TRBV2 CATTVEGVTEQFF
TRBJ2-3 15 TRBV25-1 CASSDQTSGTDTQYF
TRBJ1-1 13 TRBV28 CASSSGVNTEAFF
TRBJ1-5 15 TRBV5-1 CASSLVDSRDQPQHF
TRBJ2-1 16 TRBV19 CASSPPGTRVKNEQFF
TRBJ2-2 15 TRBV29-1 CSVEVGAGGTGELFF
TRBJ2-3 16 TRBV9 CASSARDRHITDTQYF